What follows are 10 T cell receptor beta chains derived from one specimen sequenced in a study of OX40 agonist ivuxolimab in advanced cancers. Clones were sequenced by immunoSEQ multiplex PCR, and TCRdb holds only the in-frame ones, with some missing. Of 60,000 to 70,000 clones in the sample, around 90% were seen once. The sequencing used CD4+ or CD8+ T cells sorted from blood, collected in a trial of the OX40 agonist ivuxolimab. Every receptor here comes from an adult with an advanced solid tumor such as melanoma, head and neck, liver or kidney cancer.

The genes are TRBV5-1 and TRBJ1-1; D remains ambiguous. Germline-derived CDR1 and CDR2 are SGHRS and YFSETQ. V gave up 0 bases and J gave up 3 bases, with 3 bases separating them. This CDR3 contains 12 residues. The CDR3 region has the DNA TGCGCCAGCAGCTTGGGGGACACTGAAGCTTTCTTT. This sequence encodes CASSLGDTEAFF.

V usage is TRBV9 and J usage is TRBJ2-7; D possibly matches TRBD1 or TRBD2 (6 bases each). Per the germline V gene, CDR1 is SGDLS and CDR2 is YYNGEE. V dropped 2 bases and J dropped 3 bases, with 21 bases sitting between them. This CDR3 has 17 residues. CDR3 sequence (DNA): TGTGCCAGCAGCGTCGGAGGGGGGACCAGGCAGATCTACGAGCAGTACTTC. Translating gives CASSVGGGTRQIYEQYF.

This clone was seen once. For the CDR3, the DNA is TGTGCCAGCAGTTTTTGGGACAGTCGTGGCTACACCTTC. Translating it yields CASSFWDSRGYTF. The genes are TRBV28 and TRBJ1-2; 7 positions match TRBD1. Germline trimming cut 3 bases from V and 7 bases from J; bases unmatched to any gene: 5. The CDR3 length is 13 residues. Germline V gene data show CDR1 as MDHEN and CDR2 as SYDVKM.

This clone is a singleton in its sample. V usage is TRBV5-6 and J usage is TRBJ2-7; 7 bases agree with TRBD1. Germline CDR1 SGHDT, CDR2 YYEEEE. The CDR3 loop spans 14 amino acids. After removal of 1 base from V and 0 bases from J, the junction contained 1 base not matched to a gene. The CDR3 sequence: CASSLWTGSYEQYF. The CDR3 DNA follows: TGTGCCAGCAGCTTGTGGACAGGCTCCTACGAGCAGTACTTC. The complete variable domain, with remaining parts taken from reference TRBV5-6 and TRBJ2-7, reads DAGVTQSPTHLIKTRGQQVTLRCSPKSGHDTVSWYQQALGQGPQFIFQYYEEEERQRGNFPDRFSGHQFPNYSSELNVNALLLGDSALYLCASSLWTGSYEQYFGPGTRLTVT.

The chain links TRBV6-1 to TRBJ2-7; D not resolved. CDR1 and CDR2 from the germline V gene are MNHNS and SASEGT. Trimming took 6 bases from V and 10 from J, leaving 10 bases between them. The length of the CDR3 is 10 residues. CDR3 loop: CASSLEVQYF. The CDR3 DNA follows: TGTGCCAGCAGCCTCGAAGTCCAGTACTTC.

This rearrangement joins TRBV5-1 to TRBJ1-2, with D perhaps matching TRBD1 (6 bases). CDR3 length equals 14 residues. V was clipped by 0 bases and J by 3 bases, with 9 bases between them. CDR1 and CDR2 from the germline V gene are SGHRS and YFSETQ. The chain's CDR3 is CASSLDTGYYGYTF. Written as DNA, the CDR3 is TGCGCCAGCAGCTTGGATACAGGGTACTATGGCTACACCTTC.

V is TRBV18 and J is TRBJ2-7; D perhaps matches TRBD2 (5 bases). The CDR3 is 17 residues long. The germline CDR1 and CDR2 sequences are KGHSH and LQKENI. Trimming stripped 6 bases from V and 4 bases from J, with 25 bases between. The CDR3 sequence: CASSRMVPGGSGYEQYF. The DNA for the CDR3 is TGTGCCAGCTCCCGAATGGTCCCCGGCGGGTCCGGTTACGAGCAGTACTTC. Full variable domain (rest looked up from reference TRBV18 and TRBJ2-7): NAGVMQNPRHLVRRRGQEARLRCSPMKGHSHVYWYRQLPEEGLKFMVYLQKENIIDESGMPKERFSAEFPKEGPSILRIQQVVRGDSAAYFCASSRMVPGGSGYEQYFGPGTRLTVT.

The chain uses TRBV5-1 and TRBJ2-2, with D maybe TRBD2 (6 bases). The V end lost 7 bases, the J end lost 4 bases, and 8 bases lay between the germline ends. This CDR3 has 12 amino acids. From germline, CDR1 is SGHRS and CDR2 YFSETQ. The CDR3: CASRGGTGELFF. The CDR3 DNA reads TGCGCCAGCCGGGGAGGCACCGGGGAGCTGTTTTTT.

V is TRBV2 and J is TRBJ1-1; D perhaps matches TRBD1 (5 bases). Germline CDR1 SNHLY, CDR2 FYNNEI. This CDR3 is 14 amino acids long. Deletions cut 4 bases from V and 5 bases from J, with 14 bases between. CDR3 region: CASSARLGPTEAFF. CDR3 DNA: TGTGCCAGCAGTGCACGATTGGGACCAACTGAAGCTTTCTTT.

J is TRBJ1-5 and V is TRBV19, with D possibly TRBD1 on 6 matching bases. With 7 bases removed from V and 6 bases from J, the gap between germline ends came to 22 bases. The CDR3 length is 16 residues. Germline V gives CDR1 LNHDA, CDR2 SQIVND (reference sequence). The CDR3 loop is CASMVIGEQGGQPQHF. As DNA, the CDR3 is TGTGCCAGTATGGTGATCGGGGAACAGGGTGGTCAGCCCCAGCATTTT.